These 9 T cell receptor beta chains were all obtained from the same sample, sequenced in a study of T-cell memory formation after mild COVID-19. One entry per CDR3 protein results from TCRdb running MiXCR on the 5' RACE reads. Among 300,000 to 400,000 distinct CDR3 sequences listed, 12% to 15% were seen once. Sequencing was done on a sample of PBMCs or a T cell subset sorted from them (not recorded which). The receptors shown here come from a man aged 18 to 30 who had mild COVID-19 (a few samples of this study predate the infection). Cell type and time point are not known.

This chain connects TRBV18 to TRBJ2-1; tentatively, D is TRBD1 (6 bases). V shed 3 bases and J shed 7 bases, with 13 bases lying between them. Germline V gene sequence: CDR1 KGHSH, CDR2 LQKENI. This CDR3 comprises 14 residues. The CDR3 protein is CASSPQSRGNEQFF. Here the CDR3 DNA reads TGTGCCAGCTCACCCCAGTCGAGGGGGAATGAGCAGTTCTTC.

This clonotype came up many times. V is TRBV4-2 and J is TRBJ2-6; TRBD1 is a possible D gene (5 bases). Germline V gives CDR1 LGHNA, CDR2 YNFKEQ. This CDR3 has 19 amino acids. Trimming stripped 0 bases from V and 0 bases from J, with 15 bases between. The CDR3 sequence is CASSQEAGSRASGANVLTF. As DNA, the CDR3 is TGTGCCAGCAGCCAAGAGGCAGGGTCCCGGGCCTCTGGGGCCAACGTCCTGACTTTC.

The chain is built from TRBV12-3 or TRBV12-4 and TRBJ1-2; maybe TRBD1 (5 bases). V lost 1 base to trimming and J lost 8 bases, with 14 bases between them. This CDR3 spans 14 amino acids. The CDR3 sequence: CASSLEGRGEGYTF. The CDR3 nucleotides are TGTGCCAGCAGTTTAGAGGGAAGAGGGGAAGGCTACACCTTC.

This clonotype was recorded at least ten times. This CDR3 is CASSSPGQGYEQYV. CDR3 in DNA: TGTGCCAGCAGTTCACCGGGACAGGGGTACGAGCAGTACGTC. V and J are TRBV6-6 and TRBJ2-7, with 10 bases fitting TRBD1. The length of the CDR3 is 14 residues. Germline-derived CDR1 and CDR2 are MNHNY and SVGAGI (reference sequence). V dropped 4 bases and J dropped 4; count of bases not matched to a gene: 4.

This clonotype was seen more than once but under ten times. The chain is built from TRBV5-5 and TRBJ1-1, with 7 bases that match TRBD1. V trimming: 4 bases; J trimming: 7 bases; junction bases outside the gene matches: 7. The CDR3 loop spans 13 amino acids. Germline CDR1 and CDR2: SGHKS and YYEKEE (reference sequence). The CDR3 bases are TGTGCCAGCAGCGGCGGGACAGCCGATGAAGCTTTCTTT. It is translated as CASSGGTADEAFF.

This clonotype was detected ten times or more. Its ends do not fully match the called genes, so a read error is possible. The rearrangement joins TRBV5-1 to TRBJ2-7; the D is unclear. The CDR3 is made up of 13 amino acids. Germline CDR1 reads SGHRS; CDR2 reads YFSETQ. The CDR3 spells CASSLAGPYEQYF. The CDR3 DNA reads TGTGCCAGCAGCTTAGCTGGGCCCTACGAGCAGTACTTC. The entire variable domain, with the rest obtained from reference TRBV5-1 and TRBJ2-7, is as follows: KAGVTQTPRYLIKTRGQQVTLSCSPISGHRSVSWYQQTPGQGLQFLFEYFSETQRNKGNFPGRFSGRQFSNSRSEMNVSTLELGDSALYLCASSLAGPYEQYFGPGTRLTVT.

The rearrangement links TRBV7-9 to TRBJ1-2; D is uncertain. V dropped 5 bases and J dropped 8 bases, with 24 bases sitting between them. This CDR3 has 16 residues. The germline V gene encodes CDR1 SEHNR and CDR2 FQNEAQ (reference sequence). The CDR3 DNA reads TGTGCCAGCAGCCCCACGGACGGGGAAGGCCTATTCGGCTACACCTTC. Translating gives CASSPTDGEGLFGYTF.

In its sample, this clonotype was seen a few times. V and J are TRBV7-3 and TRBJ1-2; tentatively, D is TRBD1 (6 bases). Looked up from germline, CDR1 is SGHTA and CDR2 is FQGTGA. V dropped 5 bases and J dropped 8 bases, with 21 bases sitting between them. This CDR3 spans 15 amino acids. The DNA of the CDR3 is TGTGCCAGCAGCCCCACAGGGTATCCATCAGAAGGCTACACCTTC. This encodes CASSPTGYPSEGYTF.

The chain employs TRBV12-3 or TRBV12-4 and TRBJ1-2, with D tentatively TRBD1 (5 bases). The V gene lost 5 bases and the J gene lost 9 bases, with 19 bases spanning the gap. The CDR3 is 14 amino acids. CDR3 DNA: TGTGCCAGCAGTCCACCCAGGGATCGGATTAGCTACACCTTC. Protein product: CASSPPRDRISYTF.